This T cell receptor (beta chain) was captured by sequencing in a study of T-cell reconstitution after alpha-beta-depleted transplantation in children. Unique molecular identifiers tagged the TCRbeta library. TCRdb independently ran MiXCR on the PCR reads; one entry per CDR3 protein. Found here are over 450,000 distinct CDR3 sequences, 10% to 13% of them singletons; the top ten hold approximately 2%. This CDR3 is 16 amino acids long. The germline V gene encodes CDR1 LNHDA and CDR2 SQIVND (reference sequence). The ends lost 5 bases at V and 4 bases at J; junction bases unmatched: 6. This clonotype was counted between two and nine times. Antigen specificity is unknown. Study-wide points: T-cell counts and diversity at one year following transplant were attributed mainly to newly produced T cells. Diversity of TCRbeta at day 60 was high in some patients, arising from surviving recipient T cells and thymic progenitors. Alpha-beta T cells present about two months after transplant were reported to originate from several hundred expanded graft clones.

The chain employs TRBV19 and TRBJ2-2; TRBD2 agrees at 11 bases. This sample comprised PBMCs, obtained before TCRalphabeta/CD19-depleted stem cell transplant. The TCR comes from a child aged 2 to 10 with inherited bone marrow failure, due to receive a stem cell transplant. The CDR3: CASSPPLAGATGELFF. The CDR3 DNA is TGTGCCAGTAGTCCACCACTAGCGGGGGCCACCGGGGAGCTGTTTTTT.